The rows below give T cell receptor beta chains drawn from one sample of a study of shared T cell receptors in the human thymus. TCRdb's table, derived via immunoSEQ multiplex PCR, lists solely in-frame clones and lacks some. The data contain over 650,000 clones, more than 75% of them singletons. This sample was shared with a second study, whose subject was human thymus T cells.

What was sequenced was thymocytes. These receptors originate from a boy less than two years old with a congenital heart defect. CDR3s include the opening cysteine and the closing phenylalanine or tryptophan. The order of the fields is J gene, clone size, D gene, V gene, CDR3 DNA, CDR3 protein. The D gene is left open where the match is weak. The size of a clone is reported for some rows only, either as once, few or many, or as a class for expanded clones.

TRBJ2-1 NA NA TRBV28 TGTGCCAGCAGTTTATTCGGTCTGGGGGGTCCAGGCTACAATGAGCAGTTCTTC CASSLFGLGGPGYNEQFF
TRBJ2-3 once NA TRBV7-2 TGTGCCAGCAGCTTAGTAAGCGGACTAAGCACAGATACGCAGTATTTT CASSLVSGLSTDTQYF
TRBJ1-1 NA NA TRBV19 TGTGCCAGTGGAAAAGTACCCGGCCGACTCCGAGGTGAAGCTTTCTTT CASGKVPGRLRGEAFF
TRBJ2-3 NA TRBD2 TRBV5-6 TGTGCCAGCAGCACTAGCGGGAGTACGCAGTATTTT CASSTSGSTQYF
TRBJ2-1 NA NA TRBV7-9 TGTGCCAGCAGCACACAATCCGGGGGGCAGTACCCTCCGGACAATGAGCAGTTCTTC CASSTQSGGQYPPDNEQFF
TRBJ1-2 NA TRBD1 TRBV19 TGTGCCAGTAGTATTTTGGGACAGGAATACTATGGCTACACCTTC CASSILGQEYYGYTF
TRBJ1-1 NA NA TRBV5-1 TGCGCCAGCAGCTTGGCGGGAGGGGTGAACACTGAAGCTTTCTTT CASSLAGGVNTEAFF
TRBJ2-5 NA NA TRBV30 TGTGCCTGGAGTGTAACGCGCCTCGGTTCGGAGACCCAGTACTTC CAWSVTRLGSETQYF
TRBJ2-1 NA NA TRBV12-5 TGTGCTAGTGGTTCACCCGAAAGGGGGAGCTCCTACAATGAGCAGTTCTTC CASGSPERGSSYNEQFF
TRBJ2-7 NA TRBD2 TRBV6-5 TGTGCCAGCAGTTCCCTGACTAGCGGCTACGAGCAGTACTTC CASSSLTSGYEQYF
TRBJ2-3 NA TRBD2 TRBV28 TGTGCCAGCAGTCCCCCGACTAGCGGGAGCACAGATACGCAGTATTTT CASSPPTSGSTDTQYF
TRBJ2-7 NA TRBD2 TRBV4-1 TGCGCCAGCGGCACCGGGACTAGCGGCTACGAGCAGTACTTC CASGTGTSGYEQYF
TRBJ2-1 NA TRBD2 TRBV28 TGTGCCAGCCGCGGACTAGCGGGGATCTACAATGAGCAGTTCTTC CASRGLAGIYNEQFF
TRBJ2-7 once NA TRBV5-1 TGCGCCAGCAGCCCGACAAGACAGCGACTCTCCTACGAGCAGTACTTC CASSPTRQRLSYEQYF
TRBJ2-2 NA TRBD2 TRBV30 TGTGCCCTTGAGCGGGAGGGTTTTACCGGGGAGCTGTTTTTT CALEREGFTGELFF
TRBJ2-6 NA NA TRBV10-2 TGCGCCAGCGCGAGGGCGGCTGGGGCCAACGTCCTGACTTTC CASARAAGANVLTF
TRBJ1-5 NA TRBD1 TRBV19 TGTGCCAGTAGTATGACAGGGAACGGCAATCAGCCCCAGCATTTT CASSMTGNGNQPQHF
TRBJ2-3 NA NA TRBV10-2 TGCGCCAGCAGGGAGCTTAGCAGCACAGATACGCAGTATTTT CASRELSSTDTQYF
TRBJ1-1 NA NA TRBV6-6 TGTGCCAGCAGTTATAGCGGGACGTTTCGAACACGAGCTTTCTTT CASSYSGTFRTRAFF
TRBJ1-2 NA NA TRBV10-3 TGTGCCATCAGTGAGTCGGAAGAGGGCCGAAATATATATGGCTACACCTTC CAISESEEGRNIYGYTF
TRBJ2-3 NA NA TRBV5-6 TGTGCCAGCAGCCCCAAAAACAGGGAGCCCACAGATACGCAGTATTTT CASSPKNREPTDTQYF
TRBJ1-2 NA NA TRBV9 TGTGCCAGCAGCGTAGAGCCCGGCGGCCGAGCGGGCTACACCTTC CASSVEPGGRAGYTF
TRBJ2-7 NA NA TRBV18 TGTGCCAGCTCACCAGTTAGCCCGGCACCTTACGAGCAGTACTTC CASSPVSPAPYEQYF
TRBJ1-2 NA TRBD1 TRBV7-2 TGTGCCAGCAGCTTTCACAGGGGTGCTAACTATGGCTACACCTTC CASSFHRGANYGYTF
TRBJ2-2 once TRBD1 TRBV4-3 TGCGCCAGCAGCCACCACCGACAGGGTATGGACACCGGGGAGCTGTTTTTT CASSHHRQGMDTGELFF
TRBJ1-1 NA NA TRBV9 TGTGCCAGCAGCTCGGCAGGGAACACTGAAGCTTTCTTT CASSSAGNTEAFF
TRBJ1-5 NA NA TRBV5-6 TGTGCCAGCAGCTTGTGGACTCGACAGGTTGTTAGCAATCAGCCCCAGCATTTT CASSLWTRQVVSNQPQHF
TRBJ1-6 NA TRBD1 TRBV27 TGTGCCAGCAGTCCAGGACAGGGCCATTCACCCCTCCACTTT CASSPGQGHSPLHF
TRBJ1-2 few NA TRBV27 TGTGCCACCTCGGCCGTGGGGAGGGATGGCTACACCTTC CATSAVGRDGYTF
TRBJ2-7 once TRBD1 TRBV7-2 TGTGCCAGCAGCTTACGCCCGGACAGGCCCCTCTACGAGCAGTACTTC CASSLRPDRPLYEQYF
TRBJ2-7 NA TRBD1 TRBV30 TGTGCCTGGAGTACGGGGGACAGGGTCTACGAGCAGTACTTC CAWSTGDRVYEQYF
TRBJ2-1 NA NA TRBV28 TGTGCCAGCAGTTTAACGGGAAATGAGCAGTTCTTC CASSLTGNEQFF
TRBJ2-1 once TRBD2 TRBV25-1 TGTGCCAGCAGTGAACTAGCGGGAGGGCCCTACAATGAGCAGTTCTTC CASSELAGGPYNEQFF